This T cell receptor (beta chain) was sequenced during a study of human T cells and chemical hapten exposure. Looking at the study overall: Doses of diphenylcyclopropenone went to the patients' scalps weekly throughout the approximately 22-week study. Patch tests delivered 0.01% DPC to the upper back and were evaluated at 6 days.

The library labeled individual cDNA molecules by adding unique molecular identifiers to them. TCRdb passed the RACE reads through MiXCR, listing each CDR3 protein once. The sample consists of tens of thousands of distinct CDR3 sequences, 9.8% of them appearing once. This clonotype was observed at least ten times. Time point of the sample: patch test 1, 2 weeks after DPC sensitization. Treatment here: therapeutic diphenylcyclopropenone sensitization with weekly scalp DPC. Trimming at V came to 4 bases and at J to 4 bases, leaving 6 bases not matched to a gene. Germline-derived CDR1 and CDR2 are KGHSH and LQKENI. The CDR3 sequence is 15 residues long.

The chain is built from TRBV18 and TRBJ2-3, with 9 bases identical to TRBD1. Here the sequenced sample was whole blood, taken in connection with sensitization to the hapten diphenylcyclopropenone (DPC). The sequence came from a woman aged 40-49 years with alopecia areata. Some clones in this sample may be carry-over from other donors' samples. Here the CDR3 reads CASSQQGAGADTQYF. The CDR3, as DNA: TGTGCCAGCTCACAACAGGGGGCCGGGGCAGATACGCAGTATTTT.